The source of this T cell receptor beta chain is a study of blood T cell repertoires in COVID-19. In the study's own analysis: Using reference gene primer amplification, nucleated cell counts were estimated. TCRdb's copy holds only in-frame clones and misses some; the assay was immunoSEQ multiplex PCR. The V and J calls and the clone size are those of that table, but D and trimming were determined from the DNA. The data hold some 260,000 clones, with under 90% observed a single time. This clone was counted a single time. Germline V gene data show CDR1 as MNHEY and CDR2 as SMNVEV (reference sequence). The length of the CDR3 is 14 residues. V was trimmed by 6 bases and J by 6 bases, leaving 14 bases between them.

The sequenced material came from peripheral blood. The V call is TRBV27, the J call TRBJ2-2; D call uncertain. This clonotype was sampled from a woman aged 18 to 35 with acute or convalescent COVID-19. The CDR3 region has the DNA TGTGCCAGCAGCCTCGGGTCCGCGGCCGGGGAGCTGTTTTTT. Amino acids: CASSLGSAAGELFF.